Reported below is one T cell receptor beta chain. What it recognizes is unknown. This sample was taken from a study of radiation and T cells in renal cell carcinoma. Study-level points and caveats: From baseline, blood top tumor clonotypes peaked at 2 weeks post-radiation. Baseline intratumoral clonotype presence is unknown without pretreatment biopsies.

Germline V gene data show CDR1 as SGDLS and CDR2 as YYNGEE. The trim removed 0 bases at V and 5 bases at J, leaving 6 bases unmatched. There are 15 residues in the CDR3. Some clones are missing from TCRdb's copy, which holds only in-frame ones; the method was immunoSEQ multiplex PCR. The repertoire has about 140,000 clones, roughly 80% of them found once; the top ten carry roughly 25%. Time point noted: baseline pretreatment blood. Treatment of the sample: 15 Gy SBRT to primary tumor, nephrectomy 4 weeks later. The tumor was a clear cell renal cell carcinoma. This receptor was identified in a woman aged 50 to 65 with renal cell carcinoma. This sample comprised blood, obtained from a patient whose treatment included radiotherapy and nephrectomy. This chain connects TRBV9 to TRBJ2-5; 8 bases are a match to TRBD2. Written as DNA, the CDR3 is TGTGCCAGCAGCGTAGAGCCCAGCGGGAGTGAGACCCAGTACTTC. Its translation: CASSVEPSGSETQYF.